The 28 T cell receptor beta chains listed next were all sequenced from one sample in a study of T cell responses to AZD1222 COVID-19 vaccine. Generated by immunoSEQ multiplex PCR, the TCRdb table keeps only in-frame clones and is missing some. The sample contains about 160,000 clones, 92% of which appear only once. The sample was peripheral blood, taken 28 days after the second AZD1222 dose. The receptors were sampled from an adult who received the AZD1222 COVID-19 vaccine.

The chain has TRBV6-1 and TRBJ1-5; maybe TRBD1 (6 bases). V was shortened by 3 bases and J by 5 bases, with 14 bases between the two germline ends. From germline, CDR1 is MNHNS and CDR2 SASEGT. The length of the CDR3 is 15 residues. The CDR3, as DNA: TGTGCCAGCAGTGAGTCGACAGGTTTCTATCAGCCCCAGCATTTT. Translation: CASSESTGFYQPQHF.

The rearrangement uses TRBV12-3 or TRBV12-4 and TRBJ1-5, with a possible D match to TRBD1 (6 bases). CDR3 size: 13 residues. V was trimmed by 6 bases and J by 5 bases, leaving 11 bases between them. The CDR3, as DNA: TGTGCCAGCAGGGGGGACAACCATCAGCCCCAGCATTTT. Translating gives CASRGDNHQPQHF.

The V gene is TRBV19, the J gene TRBJ1-1; a weak D match, TRBD1 (6 bases). Deletions cut 6 bases from V and 1 base from J, with 12 bases between. There are 14 residues in the CDR3. CDR1 LNHDA and CDR2 SQIVND come from the germline V gene (reference sequence). The CDR3 coding sequence is TGTGCCAGTAGACCGACAGGATCGAACACTGAAGCTTTCTTT. Translating it yields CASRPTGSNTEAFF.

The genes are TRBV19 and TRBJ2-7, with TRBD1 matching over 9 bases. This CDR3 comprises 16 residues. CDR1 is LNHDA, CDR2 SQIVND, per germline (reference sequence). The junction had 10 bases not matched to a gene; V was cut back by 5 bases and J by 2 bases. CDR3 region: CASSPWTGAVTYEQYF. The CDR3 DNA reads as TGTGCCAGTAGTCCCTGGACAGGGGCAGTAACCTACGAGCAGTACTTC.

The chain has TRBV7-6 and TRBJ2-5, with 7 bases fitting TRBD1. This CDR3 has 15 amino acids. The germline V gene encodes CDR1 SGHVS and CDR2 FNYEAQ. V dropped 6 bases and J dropped 5; count of bases not matched to a gene: 12. The CDR3 is CASRQTGVLGETQYF. The CDR3 region has the DNA TGTGCCAGCAGACAAACAGGGGTGCTGGGGGAGACCCAGTACTTC. Supplemented by reference TRBV7-6 and TRBJ2-5, the full variable domain reads GAGVSQSPRYKVTKRGQDVALRCDPISGHVSLYWYRQALGQGPEFLTYFNYEAQQDKSGLPNDRFSAERPEGSISTLTIQRTEQRDSAMYRCASRQTGVLGETQYFGPGTRLLVL.

The CDR3 loop is CASSIGTGAGTGELFF. As DNA, the CDR3 is TGTGCCAGCAGCATCGGGACAGGGGCTGGGACCGGGGAGCTGTTTTTT. J is TRBJ2-2 and V is TRBV7-9; TRBD1 aligns across 10 bases. Looked up from germline, CDR1 is SEHNR and CDR2 is FQNEAQ (reference sequence). V gave up 5 bases and J gave up 5 bases; unmatched junction bases: 8. The CDR3 is 16 residues long.

This chain joins TRBV11-2 and TRBJ1-6; 7 bases agree with TRBD1. The germline CDR1 and CDR2 sequences are SGHAT and FQNNGV. The ends lost 2 bases at V and 8 bases at J; junction bases unmatched: 9. The CDR3 totals 16 residues. CDR3 in DNA: TGTGCCAGCAGCTTACGTTCGACAGGGTACGATTCACCCCTCCACTTT. It codes for CASSLRSTGYDSPLHF.

The rearrangement joins TRBV25-1 to TRBJ2-7, with TRBD1 as a possible D gene (5 bases). Germline-derived CDR1 and CDR2 are MGHDK and SYGVNS. V was pared by 6 bases and J by 5 bases, with 11 bases between. CDR3 length equals 12 residues. CDR3 amino acids: CASRGLFDEQYF. CDR3 nucleotides: TGTGCCAGCAGGGGGCTCTTTGACGAGCAGTACTTC.

The rearrangement links TRBV29-1 to TRBJ2-7, with TRBD1 matching 9 bases. This CDR3 is built from 13 residues. The V segment lost 6 bases and the J segment 6 bases; nucleotides outside the gene matches: 9. CDR1 and CDR2 from the germline V gene are SQVTM and ANQGSEA. The CDR3 loop reads CSVNVGQGSEQYF. The CDR3 DNA reads TGCAGCGTGAACGTGGGACAGGGCTCCGAGCAGTACTTC.

The V and J genes are TRBV7-2 and TRBJ1-1; D gene unclear. CDR1 and CDR2 (germline): SGHTA, FQGNSA. The CDR3 totals 14 residues. V was clipped by 6 bases and J by 3 bases, with 14 bases between them. CDR3 protein: CASRTQRSDTEAFF. The CDR3 region has the DNA TGTGCCAGCAGGACTCAAAGGTCCGACACTGAAGCTTTCTTT. Drawing the rest from reference TRBV7-2 and TRBJ1-1, the complete variable domain is GAGVSQSPSNKVTEKGKDVELRCDPISGHTALYWYRQSLGQGLEFLIYFQGNSAPDKSGLPSDRFSAERTGGSVSTLTIQRTQQEDSAVYLCASRTQRSDTEAFFGQGTRLTVV.

The chain links TRBV10-1 to TRBJ2-2; D is undetermined. The CDR3 runs to 13 residues. Germline V lookup: CDR1 WNHNN, CDR2 SYGVQD (reference sequence). With 4 bases removed from V and 2 bases from J, the gap between germline ends came to 5 bases. Here the CDR3 DNA reads TGCGCCAGCAGTGTCTTCAACACCGGGGAGCTGTTTTTT. It is translated as CASSVFNTGELFF.

This clone came up once. V gene TRBV15 combines with J gene TRBJ2-2; no firm D call. The germline V and J ends were trimmed by 6 bases and 5 bases, with 10 bases remaining between them. Germline loops: CDR1 LNHNV, CDR2 YYDKDF (reference sequence). The CDR3 loop spans 13 amino acids. Written as DNA, the CDR3 is TGTGCCACCAGGACGGTGGTGACCGGGGAGCTGTTTTTT. Translated, it gives CATRTVVTGELFF.

The V gene is TRBV2, the J gene TRBJ1-1; 7 nucleotides agree with TRBD1. The CDR3 loop spans 15 amino acids. Germline CDR1 reads SNHLY; CDR2 reads FYNNEI. Trimming took 5 bases from V and 0 from J; bases not matched to a gene: 6. The CDR3 loop reads CASSWDSLMNTEAFF. In nucleotides, the CDR3 is TGTGCCAGCAGTTGGGACAGCCTCATGAACACTGAAGCTTTCTTT.

The J gene is TRBJ2-1, the V gene TRBV5-1; 14 bases line up with TRBD2. V trimming: 4 bases; J trimming: 4 bases; junction bases outside the gene matches: 7. The germline V gene has CDR1 SGHRS and CDR2 YFSETQ. The CDR3 totals 17 residues. The CDR3 coding sequence is TGCGCCAGCAGCACGGGACTAGCGGGGGCGATTTACAATGAGCAGTTCTTC. Residues: CASSTGLAGAIYNEQFF.

This chain joins TRBV4-1 and TRBJ2-5; D possibly corresponds to TRBD2 (5 bases). CDR3 size: 16 residues. The ends were cut back, 1 base at V and 1 base at J, with 13 bases in the middle. Per germline, CDR1 MGHRA and CDR2 YSYEKL. This chain's CDR3 is CASSQGGAEFQETQYF. The CDR3 coding sequence is TGCGCCAGCAGCCAAGGGGGAGCGGAATTCCAAGAGACCCAGTACTTC.

This chain uses TRBV4-1 with TRBJ1-5; 9 bases agree with TRBD1. V was pared by 7 bases and J by 3 bases, with 7 bases of the junction left unmatched. The germline gives CDR1 MGHRA, CDR2 YSYEKL. The CDR3 consists of 15 residues. Written as DNA, the CDR3 is TGCGCCAGCACCCTCAGGACAGGGGACAATCAGCCCCAGCATTTT. The encoded protein is CASTLRTGDNQPQHF.

The chain has TRBV5-4 and TRBJ1-1, with D perhaps TRBD1 (5 bases). Germline V gene lookup returns CDR1 SGHNT and CDR2 YYREEE (reference sequence). CDR3 size: 13 residues. V shed 3 bases and J shed 9 bases, with 15 bases lying between them. The chain's CDR3 is CASSSGATNKAFF. As DNA, the CDR3 is TGTGCCAGCAGCTCCGGGGCGACCAACAAAGCTTTCTTT.

This chain joins TRBV6-1 and TRBJ1-4; no clear D gene. Germline-derived CDR1 and CDR2 are MNHNS and SASEGT. Trimming stripped 0 bases from V and 14 bases from J, with 10 bases between. The length of the CDR3 is 12 residues. CDR3 sequence: CASSEARASLFF. CDR3 in DNA: TGTGCCAGCAGTGAAGCGAGGGCAAGTCTGTTTTTT.

The genes are TRBV6-2 or TRBV6-3 and TRBJ2-5, with D maybe TRBD1 (5 bases). Germline CDR1 reads MNHEY; CDR2 reads SVGEGT. The V and J ends lost 2 bases and 5 bases respectively, with 27 bases between them. There are 19 residues in the CDR3. The CDR3: CASSYDFGKGSVDAETQYF. CDR3 in DNA: TGTGCCAGCAGTTACGATTTTGGTAAGGGGTCGGTGGATGCGGAGACCCAGTACTTC.

The chain joins TRBV19 to TRBJ2-7; 12 nucleotides align to TRBD2. Germline CDR1 and CDR2: LNHDA and SQIVND (reference sequence). V lost 4 bases, J lost 3 bases, and 10 bases stayed unmatched. The CDR3 covers 17 residues. The DNA for the CDR3 is TGTGCCAGTAGTAAACGGACTAGCGGGGACTATTTCTACGAGCAGTACTTC. This codes for CASSKRTSGDYFYEQYF.

The chain has TRBV2 and TRBJ2-3, with TRBD1 matching 7 bases. This CDR3 comprises 14 residues. Germline V CDR1 and CDR2: SNHLY, FYNNEI. V lost 8 bases and J lost 1; bases outside the gene matches: 6. The CDR3, as DNA: TGTGCCAGCGGCCTACAGGGGCGCACAGATACGCAGTATTTT. Protein sequence: CASGLQGRTDTQYF.

V is TRBV10-3 and J is TRBJ2-3, with 12 bases identical to TRBD2. The CDR3 spans 15 residues. The trim removed 8 bases at V and 2 bases at J, leaving 5 bases unmatched. In germline, CDR1 is ENHRY, CDR2 SYGVKD. The CDR3 loop reads CAIGASGGATDTQYF. CDR3 in DNA: TGTGCCATCGGCGCTAGCGGGGGGGCCACAGATACGCAGTATTTT.

The rearrangement uses TRBV14 and TRBJ1-2; TRBD1 aligns across 8 bases. V trimming: 3 bases; J trimming: 7 bases; junction bases outside the gene matches: 4. Germline lookup yields CDR1 SGHDN and CDR2 FVKESK. The CDR3 runs to 13 residues. The CDR3 DNA reads TGTGCCAGCAGCCATTACAGGGGGTCTGGCTACACCTTC. This codes for CASSHYRGSGYTF.

The rearrangement links TRBV11-1 to TRBJ2-4, with D perhaps TRBD2 (5 bases). Germline CDR1 is SGHAT and CDR2 is FQDESV (reference sequence). The CDR3 length is 13 residues. The V end was cut by 3 bases, the J end by 7 bases, with 10 bases between. The CDR3 sequence is CASSFEGWNIQYF. The DNA for the CDR3 is TGTGCCAGCAGCTTTGAGGGATGGAACATTCAGTACTTC.

J is TRBJ1-3 and V is TRBV5-1; a weak D match, TRBD1 (5 bases). The CDR3 has 16 residues. CDR1 and CDR2 from the germline V gene are SGHRS and YFSETQ. With 2 bases removed from V and 4 bases from J, the gap between germline ends came to 16 bases. This chain's CDR3 is CASSFSGEVSGNTIYF. The CDR3 DNA sequence: TGCGCCAGCAGCTTTTCGGGGGAGGTTAGCGGAAACACCATATATTTT. Filled out from reference TRBV5-1 and TRBJ1-3, the complete variable domain reads KAGVTQTPRYLIKTRGQQVTLSCSPISGHRSVSWYQQTPGQGLQFLFEYFSETQRNKGNFPGRFSGRQFSNSRSEMNVSTLELGDSALYLCASSFSGEVSGNTIYFGEGSWLTVV.

CDR3 nucleotide sequence: TGTGCCACCAGTGATTTGGGGCCGTGGACAGGGTCGGAAAATGAGCAGTTCTTC. Its translation is CATSDLGPWTGSENEQFF. V gene TRBV24-1 combines with J gene TRBJ2-1, with 8 bases aligning to TRBD1. The trim removed 0 bases at V and 7 bases at J, leaving 13 bases unmatched. The CDR3 totals 18 residues. Per germline, CDR1 KGHDR and CDR2 SFDVKD.

The CDR3 coding sequence is TGTGCCAGCTCACCTCGTGCGAACACTGAAGCTTTCTTT. This codes for CASSPRANTEAFF. The V gene is TRBV18, the J gene TRBJ1-1; D ambiguous. V lost 3 bases and J lost 1, with 6 bases in between. CDR3 length equals 13 residues. Germline CDR1 is KGHSH and CDR2 is LQKENI.

The V gene is TRBV19, the J gene TRBJ2-7; TRBD1 matches 8 bases. The CDR3 extends over 14 amino acids. The V and J ends lost 3 bases and 5 bases, in that order; junction bases with no gene match: 6. The germline CDR1 and CDR2 sequences are LNHDA and SQIVND (reference sequence). The CDR3 DNA follows: TGTGCCAGTAGTATTCAGGGGGCGCCGAACGAGCAGTACTTC. It is translated as CASSIQGAPNEQYF. The whole variable domain, remainder taken from reference TRBV19 and TRBJ2-7, is DGGITQSPKYLFRKEGQNVTLSCEQNLNHDAMYWYRQDPGQGLRLIYYSQIVNDFQKGDIAEGYSVSREKKESFPLTVTSAQKNPTAFYLCASSIQGAPNEQYFGPGTRLTVT.